The 10 T cell receptor beta chains in this list originate from one sample, sequenced in a study of blood T cell repertoires in COVID-19. TCRdb keeps only in-frame clones here, not all; method: immunoSEQ multiplex PCR. Of about 420,000 clones listed, around 90% were seen once; the top ten hold 0.7% to 1%. Sequencing used peripheral blood. The origin of the receptors is a man aged 18 to 29 with COVID-19, enrolled during active disease.

The V call is TRBV9, the J call TRBJ1-6; D is unresolved. The V and J ends lost 4 bases and 7 bases respectively, with 15 bases between them. The CDR3 length is 15 residues. In germline, CDR1 is SGDLS, CDR2 YYNGEE. The CDR3 DNA follows: TGTGCCAGCAGCCCAGACGGAAGGCGGAATTCACCCCTCCACTTT. It specifies CASSPDGRRNSPLHF.

This chain connects TRBV7-8 to TRBJ2-2; 11 bases fit TRBD2. CDR1 SGHVS and CDR2 FQNEAQ come from the germline V gene. The junction had 10 bases not matched to a gene; V was cut back by 5 bases and J by 2 bases. There are 18 residues in the CDR3. CDR3 residues: CASSTYGTSGLNTGELFF. CDR3 bases: TGTGCCAGCAGCACCTATGGGACTAGCGGTTTAAACACCGGGGAGCTGTTTTTT. The variable domain in full, completed from reference TRBV7-8 and TRBJ2-2, reads GAGVSQSPRYKVAKRGQDVALRCDPISGHVSLFWYQQALGQGPEFLTYFQNEAQLDKSGLPSDRFFAERPEGSVSTLKIQRTQQEDSAVYLCASSTYGTSGLNTGELFFGEGSRLTVL.

The V call is TRBV11-2, the J call TRBJ1-3; D not certain. Germline-derived CDR1 and CDR2 are SGHAT and FQNNGV. Between the trimmed V and J ends, which lost 1 base and 3 bases, there was a span of 13 bases. The CDR3 runs 16 residues. The CDR3 DNA reads as TGTGCCAGCAGCTTAGGTCGGACTCATAGTGGAAACACCATATATTTT. Its protein is CASSLGRTHSGNTIYF.

This clone was seen only once. The chain employs TRBV7-9 and TRBJ2-7; D unclear. V was cut by 3 bases and J by 6 bases, with 9 bases left in between. This CDR3 has 12 residues. Germline-derived CDR1 and CDR2 are SEHNR and FQNEAQ (reference sequence). CDR3 in amino acids: CASSFSVAEQYF. The DNA for the CDR3 is TGTGCCAGCAGCTTTAGTGTTGCCGAGCAGTACTTC.

The V and J genes are TRBV3-1 (or the pseudogene TRBV3-2) and TRBJ2-7; D possibly corresponds to TRBD2 (6 bases). CDR3 length: 14 amino acids. Germline loops: CDR1 LGHDT, CDR2 YNNKEL (reference sequence). V lost 3 bases and J lost 2, with 11 bases in between. The CDR3 region has the DNA TGTGCCAGCAGCCATCTAGCGCGAACCTACGAGCAGTACTTC. This codes for CASSHLARTYEQYF.

The CDR3 spells CASSKKVQGSTDTQYF. CDR3 in DNA: TGTGCCAGCAGTAAGAAGGTACAGGGGAGCACAGATACGCAGTATTTT. The chain couples TRBV25-1 to TRBJ2-3; 7 bases agree with TRBD1. This CDR3 has 16 residues. CDR1 and CDR2 from the germline V gene are MGHDK and SYGVNS. V lost 5 bases, J lost 0 bases, and 8 bases stayed unmatched. The whole variable domain, filled in from reference TRBV25-1 and TRBJ2-3, reads EADIYQTPRYLVIGTGKKITLECSQTMGHDKMYWYQQDPGMELHLIHYSYGVNSTEKGDLSSESTVSRIRTEHFPLTLESARPSHTSQYLCASSKKVQGSTDTQYFGPGTRLTVL.

This sequence joins TRBV6-5 and TRBJ1-2; D is unresolved. The CDR3 spans 14 residues. Trimming took off 5 bases at V and 3 bases at J, with 13 bases between the two ends. Germline lookup yields CDR1 MNHEY and CDR2 SVGAGI. This CDR3 is CASSPRGFDYGYTF. CDR3 nucleotides: TGTGCCAGCAGTCCCCGGGGTTTCGACTATGGCTACACCTTC.

The chain couples TRBV19 to TRBJ2-7; no clear D gene. Trimming left V 7 bases short and J 6 bases short, with 10 bases between. Germline V CDR1 and CDR2: LNHDA, SQIVND (reference sequence). The CDR3 is made up of 11 amino acids. The CDR3 DNA is TGTGCCAGTACTCCCAGAGGCGAGCAGTACTTC. Its translation: CASTPRGEQYF.

The chain joins TRBV19 to TRBJ2-7; perhaps TRBD2 as D (5 bases). The CDR3 spans 15 residues. CDR1 LNHDA and CDR2 SQIVND come from the germline V gene (reference sequence). The germline V and J ends were trimmed by 4 bases and 2 bases, with 15 bases remaining between them. The CDR3 is CASSTSAGKTYEQYF. The CDR3 coding sequence is TGTGCCAGTAGTACCTCGGCGGGCAAAACCTACGAGCAGTACTTC.

This chain joins TRBV5-1 and TRBJ2-7, with D tentatively TRBD1 (6 bases). Trimming removed 4 bases from V and 4 bases from J, with 21 bases in between. In germline, CDR1 is SGHRS, CDR2 YFSETQ. The CDR3 has 16 amino acids. The CDR3 loop is CASSPVAGVRAYEQYF. In nucleotides, the CDR3 is TGCGCCAGCAGCCCCGTGGCAGGGGTAAGGGCTTACGAGCAGTACTTC.